The 9 T cell receptor beta chains in this list originate from one sample, sequenced in a study of Ad26.COV2.S vaccination and SARS-CoV-2 variants. The assay was immunoSEQ multiplex PCR, and TCRdb's table has in-frame clones only and misses some. The sample has 350,000 to 500,000 clones, less than 95% seen once; the top ten hold roughly 4.3%. Indicated treatment: over 15 received Ad26.COV2.S at low or high dose, single or two shots; roughly five received placebo; per-sample allocation not given. Sampling took place 63 days after the first vaccine or placebo injection. Sample: peripheral blood, taken in a trial of Ad26.COV2.S vaccine versus placebo. The receptors stem from a person between 18 and 65 years old who received the Ad26.COV2.S COVID-19 vaccine or a placebo.

This chain uses TRBV28 with TRBJ1-5; TRBD1 matches 8 bases. The J segment lost 6 bases and the V segment lost 3 bases, leaving 4 bases of the junction unmatched. The CDR3 loop spans 14 amino acids. Germline V gene lookup returns CDR1 MDHEN and CDR2 SYDVKM. CDR3 nucleotide sequence: TGTGCCAGCAGTTTCAGGGGGCTGGGTCAGCCCCAGCATTTT. It codes for CASSFRGLGQPQHF.

The CDR3 region is CASSEGLAGGPPYEQYF. The CDR3, as DNA: TGTGCCAGCAGTGAGGGACTAGCGGGAGGGCCTCCCTACGAGCAGTACTTC. The chain links TRBV2 to TRBJ2-7; 16 nucleotides agree with TRBD2. From germline, CDR1 is SNHLY and CDR2 FYNNEI. V shed 3 bases, J shed 2 bases, and the junction held 4 bases outside the gene matches. The CDR3 contains 17 residues.

The chain recombines TRBV19 with TRBJ2-1; 7 bases align to TRBD1. V gave up 5 bases and J gave up 4 bases; unmatched junction bases: 8. There are 15 residues in the CDR3. The germline V gene encodes CDR1 LNHDA and CDR2 SQIVND (reference sequence). The CDR3 region is CASSSTGDGYNEQFF. The CDR3 coding sequence is TGTGCCAGTAGTTCAACAGGGGATGGTTACAATGAGCAGTTCTTC.

The CDR3 is CASSLGGQGGGYTF. The CDR3 bases are TGTGCCAGCAGCTTAGGGGGACAGGGCGGAGGCTACACCTTC. The chain couples TRBV7-9 to TRBJ1-2; TRBD1 aligns across 9 bases. The V and J ends lost 1 base and 8 bases, in that order; junction bases with no gene match: 5. The CDR3 contains 14 residues. CDR1 and CDR2 from the germline V gene are SEHNR and FQNEAQ (reference sequence).

V gene TRBV12-3 or TRBV12-4 combines with J gene TRBJ1-1; the D gene is possibly TRBD1 (6 bases). With 3 bases removed from V and 3 bases from J, the gap between germline ends came to 8 bases. This CDR3 contains 13 residues. The CDR3 DNA follows: TGTGCCAGCAGTTTGGGGGCGCACACTGAAGCTTTCTTT. It encodes CASSLGAHTEAFF.

The chain uses TRBV28 and TRBJ1-2, with no clear D. Trimming removed 5 bases from V and 4 bases from J, with 11 bases in between. The CDR3 extends over 13 amino acids. Germline CDR1 MDHEN, CDR2 SYDVKM. Written as DNA, the CDR3 is TGTGCCAGCAGTCCATCGCCCGCCTATGGCTACACCTTC. Translation: CASSPSPAYGYTF.

The V call is TRBV9, the J call TRBJ2-7, with 7 positions matching TRBD1. CDR1 is SGDLS, CDR2 YYNGEE, per germline. Losses at the gene ends were 1 base for V and 5 bases for J; bases not matched to a gene: 6. This CDR3 contains 14 residues. CDR3 sequence: CASSVKDRVDEQYF. The CDR3 DNA follows: TGTGCCAGCAGCGTAAAAGACAGGGTCGACGAGCAGTACTTC.

The chain employs TRBV7-2 and TRBJ2-5; 11 bases fit TRBD2. This CDR3 has 17 residues. J gave up 5 bases and V 3 bases, and 11 bases lay outside the gene matches. Germline lookup yields CDR1 SGHTA and CDR2 FQGNSA. The CDR3 DNA reads as TGTGCCAGCAGCTTCCTAACTAGCGGGAGAAGCGGCGAGACCCAGTACTTC. The encoded protein is CASSFLTSGRSGETQYF. Drawing the rest from reference TRBV7-2 and TRBJ2-5, the complete variable domain is GAGVSQSPSNKVTEKGKDVELRCDPISGHTALYWYRQSLGQGLEFLIYFQGNSAPDKSGLPSDRFSAERTGGSVSTLTIQRTQQEDSAVYLCASSFLTSGRSGETQYFGPGTRLLVL.

CDR3 loop: CASSPPSGLAGSTDTQYF. The CDR3 region has the DNA TGTGCCAGCAGCCCCCCGTCCGGGCTAGCGGGTAGCACAGATACGCAGTATTTT. The genes are TRBV7-9 and TRBJ2-3; 8 bases are a match to TRBD2. The CDR3 has 18 amino acids. V lost 5 bases, J lost 0 bases, and 13 bases stayed unmatched. Germline V gene data show CDR1 as SEHNR and CDR2 as FQNEAQ (reference sequence).